The clone carrying this T cell receptor beta chain came up a few times. What it binds is not known. The single heparinised draw taken from each donor contained around 120 mL of blood on average. Germline values: CDR1 SGHKS, CDR2 YYEKEE (reference sequence). Trimming removed 3 bases at V and 0 bases at J, with 9 bases between. The CDR3 is 15 residues long. This sample stems from a study of beta chain features in type 1 diabetes. Sequencing targeted expressed TCRB transcripts, as all isolated RNA had been reverse transcribed. Sequencing used immunoSEQ multiplex PCR; TCRdb keeps in-frame clones, though not all of them. Of roughly 370,000 clones in the sample, approximately 13% were seen once. Study results and caveats: A greater similarity of naive, central memory and Treg TCRB repertoires was seen among patients than among healthy donors. At VDJ recombination sites, type 1 diabetes patients had fewer insertions and more deleted nucleotides. No resolution was reached here on whether HLA type influences TCRB rearrangement.

The V call is TRBV5-5, the J call TRBJ2-2; D is uncertain. Sequenced material: naive CD4+ T cells from blood. This sequence originates from a man aged 25 to 45 in good health. DNA for the CDR3: TGTGCCAGCAGCTCCCACAGAGCGAACACCGGGGAGCTGTTTTTT. It yields the protein CASSSHRANTGELFF.